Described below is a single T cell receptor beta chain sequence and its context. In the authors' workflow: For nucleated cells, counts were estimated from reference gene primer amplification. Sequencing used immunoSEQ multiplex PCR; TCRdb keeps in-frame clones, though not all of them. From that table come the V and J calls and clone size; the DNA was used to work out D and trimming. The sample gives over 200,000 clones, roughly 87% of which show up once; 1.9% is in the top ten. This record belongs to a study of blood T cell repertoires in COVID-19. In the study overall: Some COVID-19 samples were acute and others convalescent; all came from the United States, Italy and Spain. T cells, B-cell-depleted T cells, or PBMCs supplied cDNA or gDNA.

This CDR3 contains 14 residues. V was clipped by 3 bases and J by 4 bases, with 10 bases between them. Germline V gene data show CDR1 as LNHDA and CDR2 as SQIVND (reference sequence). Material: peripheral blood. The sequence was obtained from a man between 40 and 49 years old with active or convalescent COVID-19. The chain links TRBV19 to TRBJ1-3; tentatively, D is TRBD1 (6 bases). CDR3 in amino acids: CASSIGTLGNTIYF. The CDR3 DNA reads TGTGCCAGTAGTATTGGGACATTGGGAAACACCATATATTTT. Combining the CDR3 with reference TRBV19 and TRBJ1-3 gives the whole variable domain DGGITQSPKYLFRKEGQNVTLSCEQNLNHDAMYWYRQDPGQGLRLIYYSQIVNDFQKGDIAEGYSVSREKKESFPLTVTSAQKNPTAFYLCASSIGTLGNTIYFGEGSWLTVV.